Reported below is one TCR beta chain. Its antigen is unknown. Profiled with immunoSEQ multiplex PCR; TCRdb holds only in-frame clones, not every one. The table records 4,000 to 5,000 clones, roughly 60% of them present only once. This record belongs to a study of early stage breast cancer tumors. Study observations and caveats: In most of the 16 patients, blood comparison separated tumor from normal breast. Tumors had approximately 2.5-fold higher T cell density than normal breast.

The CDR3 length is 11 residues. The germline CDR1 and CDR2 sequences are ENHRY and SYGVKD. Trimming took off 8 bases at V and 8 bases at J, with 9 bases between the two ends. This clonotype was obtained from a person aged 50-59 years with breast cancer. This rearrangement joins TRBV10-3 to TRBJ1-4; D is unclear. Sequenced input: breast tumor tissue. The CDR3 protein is CAIRVGEKLFF. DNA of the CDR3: TGTGCCATCCGGGTTGGAGAAAAACTGTTTTTT.